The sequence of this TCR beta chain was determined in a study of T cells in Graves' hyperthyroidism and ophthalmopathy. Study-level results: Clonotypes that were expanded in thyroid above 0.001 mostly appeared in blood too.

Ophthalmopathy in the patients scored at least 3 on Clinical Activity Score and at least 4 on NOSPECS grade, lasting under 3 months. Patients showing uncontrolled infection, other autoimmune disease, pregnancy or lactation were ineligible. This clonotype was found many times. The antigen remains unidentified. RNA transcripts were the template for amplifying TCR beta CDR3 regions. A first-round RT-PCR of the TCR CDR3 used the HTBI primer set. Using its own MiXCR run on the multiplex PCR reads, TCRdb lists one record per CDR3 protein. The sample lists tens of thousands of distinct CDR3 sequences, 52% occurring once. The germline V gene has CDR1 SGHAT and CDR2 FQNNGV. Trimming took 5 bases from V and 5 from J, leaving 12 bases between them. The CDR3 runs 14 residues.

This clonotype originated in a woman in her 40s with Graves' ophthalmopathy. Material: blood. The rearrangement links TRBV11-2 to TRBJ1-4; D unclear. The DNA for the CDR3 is TGTGCCAGCAGCCCCGGCCACGGAAATGAAAAACTGTTTTTT. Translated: CASSPGHGNEKLFF.